The following is a T cell receptor beta chain sequence with its context. Assay: immunoSEQ multiplex PCR; the TCRdb copy retains only in-frame clones and omits some. The table records 85,000 to 130,000 clones, roughly 86% of them present only once. These data are taken from a study of blood T cell repertoires in COVID-19. Study-level information: Acute and convalescent COVID-19 samples came from the United States, Italy and Spain.

Germline CDR1 GTSNPN, CDR2 SVGIG (reference sequence). With 5 bases removed from V and 7 bases from J, the gap between germline ends came to 21 bases. The CDR3 spans 16 residues. The receptor comes from a woman aged 55-69 years with acute or convalescent COVID-19. Sequencing was carried out using peripheral blood. The chain combines TRBV30 with TRBJ1-6; D is undetermined. The CDR3 sequence: CAWGREHHLSNSPLHF. Written as DNA, the CDR3 is TGTGCCTGGGGCCGGGAACACCACCTCTCAAATTCACCCCTCCACTTT.